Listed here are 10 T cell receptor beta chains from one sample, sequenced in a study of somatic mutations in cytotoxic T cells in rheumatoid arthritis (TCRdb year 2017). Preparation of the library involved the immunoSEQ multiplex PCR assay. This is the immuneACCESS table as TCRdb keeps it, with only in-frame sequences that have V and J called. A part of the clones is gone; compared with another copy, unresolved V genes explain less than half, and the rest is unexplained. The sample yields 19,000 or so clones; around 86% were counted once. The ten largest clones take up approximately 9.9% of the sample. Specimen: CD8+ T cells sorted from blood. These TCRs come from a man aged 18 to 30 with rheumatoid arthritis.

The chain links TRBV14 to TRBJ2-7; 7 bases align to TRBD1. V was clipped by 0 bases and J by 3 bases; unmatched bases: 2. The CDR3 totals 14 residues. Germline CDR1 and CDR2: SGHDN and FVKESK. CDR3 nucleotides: TGTGCCAGCAGCCAAGAGACAGGGAACTACGAGCAGTACTTC. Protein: CASSQETGNYEQYF.

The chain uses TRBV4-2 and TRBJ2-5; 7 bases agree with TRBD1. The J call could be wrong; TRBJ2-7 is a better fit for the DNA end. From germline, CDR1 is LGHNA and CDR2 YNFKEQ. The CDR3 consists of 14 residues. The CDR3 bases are TGTGCCAGCAGCCAAGCGACAGGGTCCTACGAGCAGTACTTC. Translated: CASSQATGSYEQYF.

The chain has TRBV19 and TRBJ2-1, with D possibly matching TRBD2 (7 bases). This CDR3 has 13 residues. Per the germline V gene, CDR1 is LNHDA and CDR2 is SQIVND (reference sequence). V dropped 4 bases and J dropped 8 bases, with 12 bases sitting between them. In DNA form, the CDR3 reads TGTGCCAGTAGTAGGGGGGGCTTCGATGAGCAGTTCTTC. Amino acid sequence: CASSRGGFDEQFF.

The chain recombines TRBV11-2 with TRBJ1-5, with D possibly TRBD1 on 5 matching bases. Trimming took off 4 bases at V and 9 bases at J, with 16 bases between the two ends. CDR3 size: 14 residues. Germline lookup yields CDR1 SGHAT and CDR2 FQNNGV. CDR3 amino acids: CASSSINGGGPQHF. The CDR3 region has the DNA TGTGCCAGCAGCTCAATAAACGGGGGGGGGCCCCAGCATTTT.

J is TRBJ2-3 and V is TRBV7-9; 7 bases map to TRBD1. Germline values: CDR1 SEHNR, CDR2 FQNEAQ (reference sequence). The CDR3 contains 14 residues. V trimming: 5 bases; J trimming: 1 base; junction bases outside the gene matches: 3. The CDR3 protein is CASSRDRGTDTQYF. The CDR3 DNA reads TGTGCCAGCAGCCGCGACAGGGGCACAGATACGCAGTATTTT. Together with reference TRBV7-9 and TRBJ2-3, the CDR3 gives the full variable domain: DTGVSQNPRHKITKRGQNVTFRCDPISEHNRLYWYRQTLGQGPEFLTYFQNEAQLEKSRLLSDRFSAERPKGSFSTLEIQRTEQGDSAMYLCASSRDRGTDTQYFGPGTRLTVL.

The CDR3 region is CAVSPGGVVKPQHF. The DNA for the CDR3 is TGTGCCGTATCTCCCGGGGGCGTAGTCAAGCCCCAGCATTTT. This chain uses TRBV19 with TRBJ1-5; perhaps TRBD1 as D (6 bases). Germline V CDR1 and CDR2: LNHDA, SQIVND (reference sequence). The CDR3 runs 14 residues. Trimming pared 11 bases from V and 8 bases from J, leaving 22 bases between.

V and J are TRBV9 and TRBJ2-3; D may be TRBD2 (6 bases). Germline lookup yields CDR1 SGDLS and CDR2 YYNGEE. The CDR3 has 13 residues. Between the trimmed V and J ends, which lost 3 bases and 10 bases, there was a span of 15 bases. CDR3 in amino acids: CASSARGPGAQYF. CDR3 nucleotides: TGTGCCAGCAGCGCGCGGGGCCCTGGGGCGCAGTATTTT.

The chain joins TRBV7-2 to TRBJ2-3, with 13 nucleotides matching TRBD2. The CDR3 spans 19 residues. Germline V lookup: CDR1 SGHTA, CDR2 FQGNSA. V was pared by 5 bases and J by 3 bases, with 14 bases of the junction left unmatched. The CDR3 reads CASSRTGLTSGGGTDTQYF. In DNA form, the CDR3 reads TGTGCCAGCAGCCGTACGGGTTTAACTAGCGGGGGGGGTACAGATACGCAGTATTTT.

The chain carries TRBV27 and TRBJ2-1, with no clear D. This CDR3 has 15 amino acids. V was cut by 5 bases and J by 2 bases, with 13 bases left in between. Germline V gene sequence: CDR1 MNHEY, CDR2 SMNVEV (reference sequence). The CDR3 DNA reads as TGTGCCAGCAGTCCTGATCCTGGAGCCTACAATGAGCAGTTCTTC. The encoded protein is CASSPDPGAYNEQFF.

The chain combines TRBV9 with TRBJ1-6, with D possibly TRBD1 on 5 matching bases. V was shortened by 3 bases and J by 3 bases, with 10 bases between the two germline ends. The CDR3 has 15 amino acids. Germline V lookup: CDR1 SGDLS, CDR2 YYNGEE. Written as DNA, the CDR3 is TGTGCCAGCAGCGACCGGGACGGCTATAATTCACCCCTCCACTTT. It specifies CASSDRDGYNSPLHF.